This T cell receptor (beta chain) emerged from a study of cytomegalovirus exposure and HLA in healthy donors. The PCR ran on 60 Vbeta and 13 Jbeta primers. Using immunoSEQ multiplex PCR, the repertoire was profiled, and TCRdb retains in-frame clones only, with some absent. The repertoire has 190,000 or so clones, 80% of them found once; the top ten carry 0.5% to 0.8%. The length of the CDR3 is 14 residues. Germline CDR1 SGHRS, CDR2 YFSETQ. Trimming cost V 4 bases and J 6 bases; bases outside gene matches: 6. The V call is TRBV5-1, the J call TRBJ2-1; 8 positions agree with TRBD2. The specimen was PBMCs. The origin of this receptor is a boy aged 5-17 years in good health and CMV-seronegative. CDR3 sequence (DNA): TGCGCCAGCAGCCCGGGACTAGGAGGCAATGAGCAGTTCTTC. This codes for CASSPGLGGNEQFF.